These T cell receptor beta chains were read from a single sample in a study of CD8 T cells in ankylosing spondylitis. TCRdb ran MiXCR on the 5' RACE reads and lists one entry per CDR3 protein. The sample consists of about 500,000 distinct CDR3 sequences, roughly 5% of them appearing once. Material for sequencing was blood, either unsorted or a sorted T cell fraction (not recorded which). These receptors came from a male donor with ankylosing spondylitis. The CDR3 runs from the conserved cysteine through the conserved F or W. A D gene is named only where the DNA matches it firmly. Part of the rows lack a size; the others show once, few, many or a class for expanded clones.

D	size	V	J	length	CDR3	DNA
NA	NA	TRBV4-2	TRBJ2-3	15	CASSDRLLCTDTQYF	TGTGCCAGCAGCGATCGGCTCCTCTGCACAGATACGCAGTATTTT
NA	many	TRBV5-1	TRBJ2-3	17	CASSLGVLPGVGDTQYF	TGCGCCAGCAGCTTGGGGGTGCTACCCGGAGTCGGAGATACGCAGTATTTT
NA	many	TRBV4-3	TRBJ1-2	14	CASRPREQNYGYTF	TGCGCCAGCAGGCCACGAGAGCAGAACTATGGCTACACCTTC
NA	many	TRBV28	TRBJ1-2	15	CASSPGDVTNYGYTF	TGTGCCAGCAGCCCAGGGGACGTTACTAACTATGGCTACACCTTC
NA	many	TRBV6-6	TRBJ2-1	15	CASSYRQSGNNEQFF	TGTGCCAGCAGTTACAGGCAGTCAGGTAACAATGAGCAGTTCTTC
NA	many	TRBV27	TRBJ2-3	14	CASSFVAYTDTQYF	TGTGCCAGCAGTTTCGTGGCCTACACAGATACGCAGTATTTT
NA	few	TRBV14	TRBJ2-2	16	CASSQDPKENTGELFF	TGTGCCAGCAGCCAAGATCCGAAGGAGAACACCGGGGAGCTGTTTTTT
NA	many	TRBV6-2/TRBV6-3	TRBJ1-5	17	CASSYLPGHKENQPQHF	TGTGCCAGCAGCTACCTACCGGGACACAAAGAGAATCAGCCCCAGCATTTT
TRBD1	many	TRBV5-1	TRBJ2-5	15	CASSFWDRDQETQYF	TGCGCCAGCAGCTTCTGGGACAGGGACCAAGAGACCCAGTACTTC
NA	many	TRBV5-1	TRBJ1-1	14	CASSFAAQNTEAFF	TGCGCCAGCAGCTTCGCGGCGCAGAACACTGAAGCTTTCTTT
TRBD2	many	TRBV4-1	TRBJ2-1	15	CASRDIGLATGEQFF	TGCGCCAGCAGGGACATAGGACTAGCGACGGGTGAGCAGTTCTTC
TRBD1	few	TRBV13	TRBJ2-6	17	CASSYRDRASGANVLTF	TGTGCCAGCAGCTACCGGGACAGGGCTTCTGGGGCCAACGTCCTGACTTTC
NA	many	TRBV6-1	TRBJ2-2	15	CASNPGEVGTGELFF	TGTGCCAGCAATCCAGGGGAGGTTGGCACCGGGGAGCTGTTTTTT
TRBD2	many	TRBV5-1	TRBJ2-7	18	CASSLRLAGGNISYEQYF	TGCGCCAGCAGCTTGCGGCTAGCGGGAGGGAACATCTCCTACGAGCAGTACTTC
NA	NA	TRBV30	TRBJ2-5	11	CAWSVFEGQYF	TGTGCCTGGAGTGTCTTCGAGGGCCAGTACTTC
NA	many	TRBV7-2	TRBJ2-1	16	CASSSRGGVFYNEQFF	TGTGCCAGCAGCTCACGTGGTGGGGTGTTTTACAATGAGCAGTTCTTC
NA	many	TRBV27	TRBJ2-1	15	CASSARGPHDNEQFF	TGTGCCAGCAGTGCCCGGGGGCCACACGACAATGAGCAGTTCTTC
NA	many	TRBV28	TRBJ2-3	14	CASSSEPGTDTQYF	TGTGCCAGCAGTTCCGAGCCTGGCACAGATACGCAGTATTTT
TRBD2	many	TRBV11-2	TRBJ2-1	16	CASSLGPSGAYNEQFF	TGTGCCAGCAGCTTAGGCCCTAGCGGGGCCTACAATGAGCAGTTCTTC
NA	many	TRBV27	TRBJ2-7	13	CASSLSRGTEQYF	TGTGCCAGCAGTTTATCAAGAGGGACCGAGCAGTACTTC
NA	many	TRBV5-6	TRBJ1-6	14	CASSFGSISSPLHF	TGTGCCAGCAGCTTTGGGAGTATATCTTCACCCCTCCACTTT
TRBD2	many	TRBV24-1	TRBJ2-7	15	CATSALYSGVYEQYF	TGTGCCACCAGTGCTTTGTACAGCGGGGTTTACGAGCAGTACTTC
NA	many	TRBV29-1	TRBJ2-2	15	CSVKVPGRNTGELFF	TGCAGCGTTAAGGTCCCAGGGCGGAACACCGGGGAGCTGTTTTTT
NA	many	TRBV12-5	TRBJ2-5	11	CASGKGETQYF	TGTGCTAGTGGCAAGGGGGAGACCCAGTACTTC
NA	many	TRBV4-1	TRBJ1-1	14	CASSQEGLNTEAFF	TGCGCCAGCAGCCAAGAAGGATTGAACACTGAAGCTTTCTTT
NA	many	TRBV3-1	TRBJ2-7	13	CASSQDPGDEQYF	TGTGCCAGCAGCCAAGATCCGGGGGACGAGCAGTACTTC
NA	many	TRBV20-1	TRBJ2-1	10	CSGRYNEQFF	TGCAGTGGCCGTTACAATGAGCAGTTCTTC
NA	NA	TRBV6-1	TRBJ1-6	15	CASSFEGWTNSPLHF	TGTGCCAGCAGCTTTGAGGGGTGGACCAATTCACCCCTCCACTTT
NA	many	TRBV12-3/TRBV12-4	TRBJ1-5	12	CASRVGEQPQHF	TGTGCCAGCAGGGTGGGGGAACAGCCCCAGCATTTT
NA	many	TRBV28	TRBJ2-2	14	CASTWYPGTGELFF	TGTGCCAGCACCTGGTATCCAGGAACCGGGGAGCTGTTTTTT
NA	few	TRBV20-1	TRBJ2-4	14	CSAELGTAKNIQYF	TGCAGTGCTGAGCTCGGGACAGCCAAAAACATTCAGTACTTC
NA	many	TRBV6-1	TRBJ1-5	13	CASRDSSNQPQHF	TGTGCCAGCAGGGACAGTAGCAATCAGCCCCAGCATTTT
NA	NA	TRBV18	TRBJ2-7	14	CASSLQGTRNEQYF	TGTGCCAGCTCACTTCAGGGCACCCGGAACGAGCAGTACTTC
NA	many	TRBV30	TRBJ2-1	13	CAWSVRQYNEQFF	TGTGCCTGGAGTGTACGACAGTACAATGAGCAGTTCTTC
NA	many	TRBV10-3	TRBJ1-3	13	CAISGGIGDTIYF	TGTGCCATCAGTGGGGGAATTGGGGACACCATATATTTT
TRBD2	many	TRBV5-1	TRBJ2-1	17	CASRERVAGGSYNEQFF	TGCGCCAGCAGGGAAAGGGTAGCGGGCGGTTCCTACAATGAGCAGTTCTTC
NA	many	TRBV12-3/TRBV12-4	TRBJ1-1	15	CASSSLQAGDTEAFF	TGTGCCAGCAGTTCCCTACAGGCTGGGGACACTGAAGCTTTCTTT
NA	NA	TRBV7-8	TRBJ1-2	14	CASSPTLQGDGYTF	TGTGCCAGCAGCCCCACCTTACAGGGCGATGGCTACACCTTC
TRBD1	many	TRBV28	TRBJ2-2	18	CASSRKGGTMNTPGELFF	TGTGCCAGCAGCCGCAAAGGGGGCACAATGAACACCCCCGGGGAGCTGTTTTTT
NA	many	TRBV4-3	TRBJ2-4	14	CASSPELVKNIQYF	TGCGCCAGCAGCCCGGAACTAGTCAAAAACATTCAGTACTTC
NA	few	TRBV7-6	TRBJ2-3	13	CASRRLGGDTQYF	TGTGCCAGCAGGAGACTTGGGGGGGATACGCAGTATTTT
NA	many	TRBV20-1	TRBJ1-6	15	CSARTSGAHNSPLHF	TGCAGTGCTAGGACATCAGGGGCACATAATTCACCCCTCCACTTT
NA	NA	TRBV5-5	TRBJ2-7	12	CASSPVTYEQYF	TGTGCCAGCAGCCCGGTGACCTACGAGCAGTACTTC
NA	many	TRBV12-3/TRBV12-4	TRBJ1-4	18	CASSTGRALVWANEKLFF	TGTGCCAGCAGTACGGGCAGGGCGTTGGTCTGGGCTAATGAAAAACTGTTTTTT
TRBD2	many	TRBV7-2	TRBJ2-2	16	CASSLFLTSGSGELFF	TGTGCCAGCAGCTTATTTTTGACTAGCGGGAGCGGGGAGCTGTTTTTT
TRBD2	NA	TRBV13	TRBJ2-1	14	CASSSPGLAHEQFF	TGTGCCAGCAGCTCGCCGGGACTAGCCCATGAGCAGTTCTTC
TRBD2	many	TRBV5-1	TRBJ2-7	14	CASSRAAGEYEQYF	TGCGCCAGCAGCCGAGCTGCGGGGGAATACGAGCAGTACTTC